The 23 T cell receptor beta chains presented below share a single source sample, sequenced in a study of CD8+ T cells in alopecia areata. cDNA serving as the sequencing template came from extracted, reverse transcribed RNA. Sequencing used immunoSEQ multiplex PCR; TCRdb keeps in-frame clones, though not all of them. The sample shows about 180,000 clones, 63% of them seen only once. Sequences were derived from CD4+ T cells sorted from blood, sampled at week 0. These receptors were obtained from a human donor with alopecia areata.

This chain uses TRBV30 with TRBJ1-1, with TRBD1 as a possible D gene (5 bases). The V gene's germline CDR1 is GTSNPN and CDR2 SVGIG (reference sequence). This CDR3 comprises 14 residues. V dropped 2 bases and J dropped 7 bases, with 17 bases sitting between them. CDR3 residues: CAWSHFGGAYEAFF. For the CDR3, the DNA is TGTGCCTGGAGTCATTTTGGGGGTGCCTATGAAGCTTTCTTT.

The chain is built from TRBV9 and TRBJ2-5; weak D call: TRBD2 (5 bases). Germline V gene sequence: CDR1 SGDLS, CDR2 YYNGEE. This CDR3 is 14 amino acids long. V lost 5 bases to trimming and J lost 4 bases, with 15 bases between them. CDR3 coding DNA: TGTGCCAGCAGTACTAGTGTCGGGCGAGAGACCCAGTACTTC. Protein: CASSTSVGRETQYF.

The table lists this clone with a few counts. The V and J genes are TRBV4-3 and TRBJ1-2, with D perhaps TRBD1 (6 bases). V gave up 0 bases and J gave up 8 bases, with 13 bases separating them. This CDR3 is built from 14 residues. Germline assignment: CDR1 LGHNA and CDR2 YSLEER. CDR3: CASSQDVGGRGYTF. CDR3 in DNA: TGCGCCAGCAGCCAAGATGTAGGGGGACGGGGCTACACCTTC.

The CDR3 is CASRRHTGELFF. CDR3 coding DNA: TGTGCCAGCAGACGACACACCGGGGAGCTGTTTTTT. The chain joins TRBV6-5 to TRBJ2-2; no definite D call. Germline V CDR1 and CDR2: MNHEY, SVGAGI. With 6 bases removed from V and 3 bases from J, the gap between germline ends came to 5 bases. The CDR3 totals 12 residues.

This chain connects TRBV9 to TRBJ1-1; the D gene is possibly TRBD1 (6 bases). V was clipped by 6 bases and J by 8 bases, with 11 bases between them. This CDR3 is 11 amino acids long. The germline gives CDR1 SGDLS, CDR2 YYNGEE. This CDR3 is CASKGGQEAFF. For the CDR3, the DNA is TGTGCCAGCAAGGGGGGACAAGAAGCTTTCTTT.

The V call is TRBV30, the J call TRBJ1-1; no clear D. The V end was cut by 4 bases, the J end by 1 base, with 4 bases between. CDR1 is GTSNPN, CDR2 SVGIG, per germline (reference sequence). The CDR3 contains 11 residues. The CDR3 loop reads CAWKTNTEAFF. The CDR3 DNA reads as TGTGCCTGGAAAACGAACACTGAAGCTTTCTTT.

This chain joins TRBV23-1 and TRBJ2-5, with D unresolved. TRBV23-1 carries the ORF label, with uncertain function. The length of the CDR3 is 13 residues. With 2 bases removed from V and 5 bases from J, the gap between germline ends came to 9 bases. The CDR3 DNA follows: TGCGCCAGCAGTCAAGATACTACGGAGACCCAGTACTTC. It codes for CASSQDTTETQYF.

The rearrangement links TRBV29-1 to TRBJ2-3; unclear D gene. This CDR3 spans 14 amino acids. CDR1 is SQVTM, CDR2 ANQGSEA, per germline. The V end lost 7 bases, the J end lost 4 bases, and 18 bases lay between the germline ends. This CDR3 is CSAFGLKKADTQYF. CDR3 in DNA: TGCAGCGCCTTCGGTTTAAAGAAGGCAGATACGCAGTATTTT.

This clone was observed once. J is TRBJ2-7 and V is TRBV30; 8 bases match TRBD1. V lost 2 bases and J lost 2; bases outside the gene matches: 5. Germline CDR1 GTSNPN, CDR2 SVGIG (reference sequence). The CDR3 is 14 residues long. CDR3 residues: CAWSTGTGTYEQYF. In DNA, the CDR3 is TGTGCCTGGAGTACCGGGACAGGTACCTACGAGCAGTACTTC.

This clone appeared once. The chain is built from TRBV9 and TRBJ1-2; D gene unclear. The CDR3 is made up of 15 amino acids. V gave up 4 bases and J gave up 4 bases, with 17 bases separating them. Germline V gives CDR1 SGDLS, CDR2 YYNGEE. CDR3 loop: CASSPMDRMVYGYTF. CDR3 coding DNA: TGTGCCAGCAGCCCAATGGACCGGATGGTCTATGGCTACACCTTC.

Comment on this clone: Other DNA sequences within the sample encode an identical CDR3. The chain links TRBV27 to TRBJ1-1, with a tentative D call TRBD1 (6 bases). The CDR3 has 13 amino acids. V gave up 2 bases and J gave up 4 bases, with 8 bases separating them. Germline V gene lookup returns CDR1 MNHEY and CDR2 SMNVEV (reference sequence). The CDR3 loop reads CASSLGRGTEAFF. The CDR3 DNA reads as TGTGCCAGCAGTTTAGGCAGGGGCACTGAAGCTTTCTTT.

The chain carries TRBV10-3 and TRBJ2-1, with 10 bases identical to TRBD2. Germline CDR1 ENHRY, CDR2 SYGVKD. The CDR3 is 15 amino acids. V trimming: 3 bases; J trimming: 4 bases; junction bases outside the gene matches: 3. The CDR3 nucleotides read TGTGCCATCAGTGACAGCGGGGGGGCTTACAATGAGCAGTTCTTC. Translated, it gives CAISDSGGAYNEQFF.

This clone was counted between two and nine times. Other DNA sequences in the same sample also yield this CDR3. This chain connects TRBV7-2 to TRBJ2-6; TRBD2 is a possible D gene (5 bases). V lost 5 bases to trimming and J lost 4 bases, with 12 bases between them. Germline-derived CDR1 and CDR2 are SGHTA and FQGNSA. This CDR3 is 15 amino acids long. The CDR3 here is CASSARVAGANVLTF. The CDR3, as DNA: TGTGCCAGCAGCGCGCGGGTAGCGGGGGCCAACGTCCTGACTTTC.

This clone has more than one count but fewer than ten. V usage is TRBV11-2 and J usage is TRBJ2-7; tentative D call: TRBD1 (5 bases). Germline CDR1 is SGHAT and CDR2 is FQNNGV. Trimming took 1 base from V and 4 from J, leaving 11 bases between them. The CDR3 loop spans 14 amino acids. CDR3: CASSLGRQTYEQYF. DNA of the CDR3: TGTGCCAGCAGCTTAGGAAGACAGACATACGAGCAGTACTTC.

DNA of the CDR3: TGCGCCAGCAGCCAAGTTAGGGCCGGGGAGCTGTTTTTT. Its translation is CASSQVRAGELFF. V usage is TRBV4-3 and J usage is TRBJ2-2; D call uncertain. Germline V lookup: CDR1 LGHNA, CDR2 YSLEER. The CDR3 has 13 residues. V lost 1 base and J lost 6, with 6 bases in between.

In this sample, this clone turned up a few times. V gene TRBV4-1 combines with J gene TRBJ2-1; D might be TRBD1 (5 bases). The CDR3 length is 16 residues. Trimming took 1 base from V and 0 from J, leaving 10 bases between them. Per the germline V gene, CDR1 is MGHRA and CDR2 is YSYEKL. The CDR3 is CASSQVDMVSYNEQFF. The CDR3 DNA reads as TGCGCCAGCAGCCAAGTGGACATGGTCTCCTACAATGAGCAGTTCTTC.

This chain links TRBV7-2 with TRBJ1-1; a possible D gene is TRBD1 (5 bases). V was pared by 3 bases and J by 5 bases, with 7 bases between. This CDR3 has 12 amino acids. Germline CDR1 reads SGHTA; CDR2 reads FQGNSA. In DNA form, the CDR3 reads TGTGCCAGCAGCTTGAAGGGGACTGAAGCTTTCTTT. It translates to CASSLKGTEAFF.

This clone has a handful of counts. The CDR3 region is CASTLDSGSGYTF. In DNA, the CDR3 is TGTGCCAGCACCCTGGACAGCGGGAGTGGCTACACCTTC. This chain connects TRBV2 to TRBJ1-2; perhaps TRBD1 as D (6 bases). CDR1 and CDR2 from the germline V gene are SNHLY and FYNNEI. CDR3 size: 13 residues. V lost 7 bases to trimming and J lost 7 bases, with 16 bases between them.

The J gene is TRBJ2-1, the V gene TRBV29-1; D is unclear. Looked up from germline, CDR1 is SQVTM and CDR2 is ANQGSEA. V was trimmed by 8 bases and J by 0 bases, leaving 14 bases between them. CDR3 length equals 14 residues. CDR3 DNA: TGCAGCATGGAAGCCGTGAGCTCCTACAATGAGCAGTTCTTC. This encodes CSMEAVSSYNEQFF.

The chain uses TRBV11-1 and TRBJ1-1; 7 bases are shared with TRBD1. This CDR3 contains 17 residues. After removal of 0 bases from V and 6 bases from J, the junction contained 13 bases not matched to a gene. Germline CDR1 is SGHAT and CDR2 is FQDESV (reference sequence). As DNA, the CDR3 is TGTGCCAGCAGCTTAGCAAACTTCGACAGGGTAATCGCTGAAGCTTTCTTT. Translating gives CASSLANFDRVIAEAFF.

This clone was recorded a few times. The chain recombines TRBV29-1 with TRBJ1-2; D remains ambiguous. The germline V gene encodes CDR1 SQVTM and CDR2 ANQGSEA. This CDR3 region has 11 residues. Between the trimmed V and J ends, which lost 4 bases and 6 bases, there was a span of 9 bases. The CDR3 region has the DNA TGCAGCGTTGCAGTGGTGGATGGCTACACCTTC. It codes for CSVAVVDGYTF. The whole variable domain, remainder taken from reference TRBV29-1 and TRBJ1-2, is SAVISQKPSRDICQRGTSLTIQCQVDSQVTMMFWYRQQPGQSLTLIATANQGSEATYESGFVIDKFPISRPNLTFSTLTVSNMSPEDSSIYLCSVAVVDGYTFGSGTRLTVV.

V usage is TRBV9 and J usage is TRBJ1-5; D unresolved. Per the germline V gene, CDR1 is SGDLS and CDR2 is YYNGEE. This CDR3 region has 14 residues. V lost 4 bases, J lost 6 bases, and 14 bases lay in between. The DNA of the CDR3 is TGTGCCAGCAGCCCCTCGGGTCGATCTCAGCCCCAGCATTTT. Amino acids: CASSPSGRSQPQHF.

This clone was counted between two and nine times. The gene calls are TRBV11-2 and TRBJ2-3; 7 bases are shared with TRBD1. Germline V CDR1 and CDR2: SGHAT, FQNNGV. This CDR3 has 13 residues. V dropped 1 base and J dropped 14; count of bases not matched to a gene: 9. This chain's CDR3 is CASSLVPRQGSYF. The CDR3 DNA sequence: TGTGCCAGCAGCTTAGTCCCGAGACAGGGTTCGTATTTT.